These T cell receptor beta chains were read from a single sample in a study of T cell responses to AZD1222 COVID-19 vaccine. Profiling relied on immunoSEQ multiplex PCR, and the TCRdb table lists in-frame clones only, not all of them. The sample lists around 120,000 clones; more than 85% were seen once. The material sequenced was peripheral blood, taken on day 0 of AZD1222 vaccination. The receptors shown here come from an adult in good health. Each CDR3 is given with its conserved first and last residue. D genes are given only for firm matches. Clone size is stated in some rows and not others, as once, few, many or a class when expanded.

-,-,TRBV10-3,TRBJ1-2,TGTGCCATCAGTGAGGCCAGGGGAGATGGTGGCTACACCTTC,CAISEARGDGGYTF
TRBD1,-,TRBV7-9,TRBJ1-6,TGTGCCAGCAGCTCTTTGGGACAGGCCTATAATTCACCCCTCCACTTT,CASSSLGQAYNSPLHF
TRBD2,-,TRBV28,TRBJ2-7,TGTGCCAGCAGTAAGGGGAGGGACGAGCAGTACTTC,CASSKGRDEQYF
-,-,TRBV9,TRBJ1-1,TGTGCCAGCAGCGTAACAGGGAACACTGAAGCTTTCTTT,CASSVTGNTEAFF
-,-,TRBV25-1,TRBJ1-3,TGTGCCAGCAGACGGACTGGGCACTCCTCTGGAAACACCATATATTTT,CASRRTGHSSGNTIYF
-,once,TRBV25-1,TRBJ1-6,TGTGCCAGCAGTGAATCTTTAGGAGGGAATAATTCACCCCTCCACTTT,CASSESLGGNNSPLHF
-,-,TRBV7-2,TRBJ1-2,TGTGCCAGCAGCTTATCGGTCGGGGGCTACACCTTC,CASSLSVGGYTF
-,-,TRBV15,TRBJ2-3,TGTGCCACCAGCAGAGACATGCAGGGGACAGATACGCAGTATTTT,CATSRDMQGTDTQYF
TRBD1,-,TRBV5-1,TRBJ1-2,TGCGCCAGCAAAGAGACAGGGGCCTATGGCTACACCTTC,CASKETGAYGYTF
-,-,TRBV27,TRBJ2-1,TGTGCCAGCAGTCCGGCGGGGCCATTGGGGAATGAGCAGTTCTTC,CASSPAGPLGNEQFF
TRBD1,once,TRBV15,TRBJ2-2,TGTGCCACCAGCCGAACAGGGGCCGGGGAGCTGTTTTTT,CATSRTGAGELFF
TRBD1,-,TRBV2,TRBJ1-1,TGTGCCAGCAGTGAAGAGAGGGACAGGGTTAGGAGCACTGAAGCTTTCTTT,CASSEERDRVRSTEAFF
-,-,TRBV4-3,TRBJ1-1,TGCGCCAGCAGCCAAGATGTCAGGCGGACTGAAGCTTTCTTT,CASSQDVRRTEAFF
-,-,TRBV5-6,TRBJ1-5,TGTGCCAGCAGCTTTTCGTACAGTTATAGCAATCAGCCCCAGCATTTT,CASSFSYSYSNQPQHF
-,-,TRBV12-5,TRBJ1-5,TGTGCTAGTGCTCCTGACAGGAGCAATCAGCCCCAGCATTTT,CASAPDRSNQPQHF
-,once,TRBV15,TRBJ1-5,TGTGCCACCAGCAGTAAAGGACAGTATAGCAATCAGCCCCAGCATTTT,CATSSKGQYSNQPQHF
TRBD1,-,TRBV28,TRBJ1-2,TGTGCCAGCAGGGCAGGGGGCGGTTTTTATGGCTACACCTTC,CASRAGGGFYGYTF
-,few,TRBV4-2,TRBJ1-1,TGTGCCAGCAGCCAAGGAGTACGGGACCTTGAAGCTTTCTTT,CASSQGVRDLEAFF
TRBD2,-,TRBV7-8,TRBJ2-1,TGTGCCAGCAGCTTAATTTTGACTAGCGGTTCCTACAATGAGCAGTTCTTC,CASSLILTSGSYNEQFF
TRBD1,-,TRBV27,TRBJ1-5,TGTGCCAGCAGTGCGACAAAGGGACAGAAGAATCAGCCCCAGCATTTT,CASSATKGQKNQPQHF
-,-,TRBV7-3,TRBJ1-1,TGTGCCAGCAGCCCATCCGGGACTGAGAACACTGAAGCTTTCTTT,CASSPSGTENTEAFF
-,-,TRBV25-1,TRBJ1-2,TGTGCCAGCAGTGACCCGGATAGTCAGGCAGGCTCTGGCTACACCTTC,CASSDPDSQAGSGYTF